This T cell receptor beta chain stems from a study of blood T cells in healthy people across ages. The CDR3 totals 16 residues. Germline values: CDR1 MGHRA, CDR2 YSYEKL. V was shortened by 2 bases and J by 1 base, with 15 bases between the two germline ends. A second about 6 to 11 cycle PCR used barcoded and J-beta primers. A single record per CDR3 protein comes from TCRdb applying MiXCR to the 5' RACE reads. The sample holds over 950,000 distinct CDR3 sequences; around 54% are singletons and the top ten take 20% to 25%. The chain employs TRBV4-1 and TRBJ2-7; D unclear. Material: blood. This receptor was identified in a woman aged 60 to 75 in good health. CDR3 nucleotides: TGCGCCAGCAGCCAATTTGATGTCGGTGGGTCCTACGAGCAGTACTTC. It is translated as CASSQFDVGGSYEQYF.